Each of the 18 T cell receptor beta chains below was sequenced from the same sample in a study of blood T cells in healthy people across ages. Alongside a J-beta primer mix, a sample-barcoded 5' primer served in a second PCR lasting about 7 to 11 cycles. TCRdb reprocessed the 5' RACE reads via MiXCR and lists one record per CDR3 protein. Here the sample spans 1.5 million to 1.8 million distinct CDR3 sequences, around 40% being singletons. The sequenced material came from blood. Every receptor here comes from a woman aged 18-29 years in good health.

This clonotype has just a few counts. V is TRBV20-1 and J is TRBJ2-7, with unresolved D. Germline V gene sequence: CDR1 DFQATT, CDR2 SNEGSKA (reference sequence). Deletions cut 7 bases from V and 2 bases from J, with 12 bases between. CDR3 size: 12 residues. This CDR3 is CSGVREPYEQYF. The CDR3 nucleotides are TGCAGTGGGGTTAGGGAACCCTACGAGCAGTACTTC.

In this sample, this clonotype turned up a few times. For the CDR3, the DNA is TGCAGTGCCGCCGGTGGGACGCGCTATGGCTACACCTTC. It translates to CSAAGGTRYGYTF. The chain joins TRBV20-1 to TRBJ1-2, with D perhaps TRBD1 (5 bases). This CDR3 has 13 amino acids. Trimming shortened V by 6 bases and J by 4 bases, and 15 bases separated the two germline ends. Germline V gives CDR1 DFQATT, CDR2 SNEGSKA (reference sequence).

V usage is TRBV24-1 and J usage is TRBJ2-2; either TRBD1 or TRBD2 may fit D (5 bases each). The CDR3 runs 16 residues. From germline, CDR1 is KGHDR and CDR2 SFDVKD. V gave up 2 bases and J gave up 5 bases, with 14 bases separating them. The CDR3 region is CATSDSRAGSTGELFF. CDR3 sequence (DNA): TGTGCCACCAGTGATTCTCGGGCAGGGAGTACCGGGGAGCTGTTTTTT.

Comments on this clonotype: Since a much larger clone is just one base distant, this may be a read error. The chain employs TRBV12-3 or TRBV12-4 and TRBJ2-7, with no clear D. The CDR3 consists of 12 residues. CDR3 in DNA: TGTGCCAGCAGTTTCGACGGCTACGAGCAGTGCTTC. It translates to CASSFDGYEQCF.

The CDR3 region has the DNA TGTGCCAGCAGTAGAGGGAGTGGACAGTTCTTC. It is translated as CASSRGSGQFF. The V gene is TRBV27, the J gene TRBJ2-1, with D maybe TRBD2 (5 bases). Germline V gene lookup returns CDR1 MNHEY and CDR2 SMNVEV (reference sequence). The CDR3 extends over 11 amino acids. V shed 5 bases and J shed 13 bases, with 12 bases lying between them.

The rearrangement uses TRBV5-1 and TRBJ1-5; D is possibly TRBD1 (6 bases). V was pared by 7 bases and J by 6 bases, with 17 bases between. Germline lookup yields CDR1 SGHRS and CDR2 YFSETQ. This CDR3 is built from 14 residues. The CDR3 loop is CASSESGGTQPQHF. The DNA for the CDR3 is TGCGCCAGCTCTGAATCGGGGGGCACTCAGCCCCAGCATTTT. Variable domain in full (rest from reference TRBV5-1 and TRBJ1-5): KAGVTQTPRYLIKTRGQQVTLSCSPISGHRSVSWYQQTPGQGLQFLFEYFSETQRNKGNFPGRFSGRQFSNSRSEMNVSTLELGDSALYLCASSESGGTQPQHFGDGTRLSIL.

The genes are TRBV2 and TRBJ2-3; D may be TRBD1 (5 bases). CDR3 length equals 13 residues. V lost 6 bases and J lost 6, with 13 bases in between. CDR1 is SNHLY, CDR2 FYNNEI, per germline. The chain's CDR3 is CASSSDQGDTQYF. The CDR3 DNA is TGTGCCAGCAGCTCCGACCAGGGCGATACGCAGTATTTT.

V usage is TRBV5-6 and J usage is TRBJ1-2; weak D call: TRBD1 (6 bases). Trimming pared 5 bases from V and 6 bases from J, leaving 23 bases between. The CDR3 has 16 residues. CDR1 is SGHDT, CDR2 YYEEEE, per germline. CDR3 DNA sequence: TGTGCCAGCAGTTCGTCTCCGGCAGGGGACCCCCATGGCTACACCTTC. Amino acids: CASSSSPAGDPHGYTF.

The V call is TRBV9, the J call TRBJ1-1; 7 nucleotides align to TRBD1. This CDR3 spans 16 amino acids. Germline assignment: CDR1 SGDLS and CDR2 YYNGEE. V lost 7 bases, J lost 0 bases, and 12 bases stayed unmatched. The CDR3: CASAKTGNGMNTEAFF. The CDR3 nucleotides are TGTGCCAGCGCCAAGACAGGGAACGGGATGAACACTGAAGCTTTCTTT.

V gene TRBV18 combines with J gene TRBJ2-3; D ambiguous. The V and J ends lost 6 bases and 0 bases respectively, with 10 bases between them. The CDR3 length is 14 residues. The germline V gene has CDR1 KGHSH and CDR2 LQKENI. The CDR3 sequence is CASSPALSTDTQYF. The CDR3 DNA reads TGTGCCAGCTCTCCGGCCCTTAGCACAGATACGCAGTATTTT.

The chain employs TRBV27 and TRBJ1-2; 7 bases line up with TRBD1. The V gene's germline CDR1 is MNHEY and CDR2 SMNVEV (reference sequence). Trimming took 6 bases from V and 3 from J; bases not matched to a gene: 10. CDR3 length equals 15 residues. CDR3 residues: CASRDGYTGDYGYTF. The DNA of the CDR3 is TGTGCCAGCAGAGATGGCTACACAGGGGACTATGGCTACACCTTC.

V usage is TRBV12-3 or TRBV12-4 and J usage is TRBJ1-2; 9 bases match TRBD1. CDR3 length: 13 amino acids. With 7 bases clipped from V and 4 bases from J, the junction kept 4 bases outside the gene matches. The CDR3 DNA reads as TGTGCCAGCAACGGACAGGGGAGCTATGGCTACACCTTC. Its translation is CASNGQGSYGYTF.

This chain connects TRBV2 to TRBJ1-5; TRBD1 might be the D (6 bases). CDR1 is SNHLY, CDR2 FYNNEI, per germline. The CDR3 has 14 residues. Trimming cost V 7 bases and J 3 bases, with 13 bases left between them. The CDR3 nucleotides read TGTGCCAGCAAGACAGGAAGCTTCAATCAGCCCCAGCATTTT. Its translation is CASKTGSFNQPQHF.

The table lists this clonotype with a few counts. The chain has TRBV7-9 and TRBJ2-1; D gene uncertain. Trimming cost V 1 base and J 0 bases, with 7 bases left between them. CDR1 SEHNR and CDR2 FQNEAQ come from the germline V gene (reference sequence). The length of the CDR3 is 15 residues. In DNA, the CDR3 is TGTGCCAGCAGCTTAGAACTAAGCTCCTACAATGAGCAGTTCTTC. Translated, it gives CASSLELSSYNEQFF.

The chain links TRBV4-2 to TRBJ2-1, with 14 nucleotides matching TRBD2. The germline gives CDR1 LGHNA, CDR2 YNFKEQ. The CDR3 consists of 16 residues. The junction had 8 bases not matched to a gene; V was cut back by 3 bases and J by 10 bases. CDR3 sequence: CASSQAGLAGAEEQFF. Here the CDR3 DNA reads TGTGCCAGCAGCCAGGCGGGACTAGCGGGAGCTGAAGAGCAGTTCTTC.

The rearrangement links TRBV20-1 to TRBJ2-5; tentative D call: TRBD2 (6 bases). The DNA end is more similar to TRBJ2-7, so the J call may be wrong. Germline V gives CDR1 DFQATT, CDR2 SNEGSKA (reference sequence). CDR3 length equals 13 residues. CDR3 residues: CSTTVAASYEQYF. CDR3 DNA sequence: TGCAGTACTACCGTAGCGGCTTCCTACGAGCAGTACTTC.

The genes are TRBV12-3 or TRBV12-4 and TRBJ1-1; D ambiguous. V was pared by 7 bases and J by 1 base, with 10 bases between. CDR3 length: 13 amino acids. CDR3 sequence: CASTLDGNTEAFF. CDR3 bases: TGTGCCAGCACCTTGGACGGGAACACTGAAGCTTTCTTT.

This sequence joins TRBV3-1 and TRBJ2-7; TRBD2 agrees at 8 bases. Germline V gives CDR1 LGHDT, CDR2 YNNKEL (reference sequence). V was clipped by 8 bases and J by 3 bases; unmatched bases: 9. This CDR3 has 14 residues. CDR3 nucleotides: TGTGCCAGCGCAGGGGCGGGAGGACTCTACGAGCAGTACTTC. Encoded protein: CASAGAGGLYEQYF.